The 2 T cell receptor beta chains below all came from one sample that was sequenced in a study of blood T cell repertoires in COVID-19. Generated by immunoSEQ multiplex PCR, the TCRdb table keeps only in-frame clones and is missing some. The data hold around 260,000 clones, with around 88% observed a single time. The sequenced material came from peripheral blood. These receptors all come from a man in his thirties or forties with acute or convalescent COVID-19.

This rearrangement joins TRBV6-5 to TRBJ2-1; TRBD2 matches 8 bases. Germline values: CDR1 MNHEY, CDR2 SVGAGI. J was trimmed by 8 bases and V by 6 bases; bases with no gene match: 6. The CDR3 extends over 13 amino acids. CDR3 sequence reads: CASSRGGPDEQFF. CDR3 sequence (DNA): TGTGCCAGCAGCCGGGGGGGCCCCGATGAGCAGTTCTTC.

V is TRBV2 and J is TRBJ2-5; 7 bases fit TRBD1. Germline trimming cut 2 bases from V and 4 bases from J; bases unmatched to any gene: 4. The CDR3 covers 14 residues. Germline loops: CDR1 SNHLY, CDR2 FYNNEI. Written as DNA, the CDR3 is TGTGCCAGCAGTGAAAATAGGGGGCGAGAGACCCAGTACTTC. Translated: CASSENRGRETQYF. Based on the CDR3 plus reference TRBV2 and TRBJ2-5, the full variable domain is EPEVTQTPSHQVTQMGQEVILRCVPISNHLYFYWYRQILGQKVEFLVSFYNNEISEKSEIFDDQFSVERPDGSNFTLKIRSTKLEDSAMYFCASSENRGRETQYFGPGTRLLVL.